This T cell receptor beta chain appears in the sequencing data of a study of blood T cell repertoires in COVID-19. Across the whole study: Samples of COVID-19 (acute and convalescent) were obtained from the United States, Italy and Spain. PBMCs, B-cell-depleted T cells, or T cells were the source of the cDNA or gDNA that made up the material.

The CDR3 is 15 residues long. The germline V gene has CDR1 SQVTM and CDR2 ANQGSEA. The V and J ends lost 5 bases and 0 bases respectively, with 15 bases between them. In the authors' workflow: Reference gene primers were amplified, and this amplification served to estimate nucleated cell counts. Assay used: immunoSEQ multiplex PCR; TCRdb lists only in-frame clones, some missing. V and J calls and clone size are given by that table; D and trimming were obtained from the DNA. The sample carries over 400,000 clones, approximately 91% recorded once. Seattle cases were enrolled at active infection and followed longitudinally.

The V call is TRBV29-1, the J call TRBJ2-3; D may be TRBD1 (6 bases). The sample comprised peripheral blood. The clonotype comes from a woman aged 45 to 65 with COVID-19, enrolled during active disease. The CDR3 DNA follows: TGCAGCGTTCAGGACAGAAAATCTAGCACAGATACGCAGTATTTT. Translating it yields CSVQDRKSSTDTQYF.